This paragraph covers one T cell receptor beta chain sequence. Its target is not known. The sample originates from a study of response to subunit inactivated influenza vaccine. Whole-study results and caveats: With each seasonal influenza vaccination, the authors suggested, few new T cells are recruited.

TCRdb analysed the RT-PCR reads with MiXCR anew, one entry per CDR3 protein. Among under 850,000 distinct CDR3 sequences listed, roughly 20% were seen once. Germline V lookup: CDR1 DFQATT, CDR2 SNEGSKA (reference sequence). V lost 0 bases, J lost 6 bases, and 12 bases stayed unmatched. The CDR3 extends over 17 amino acids. This chain links TRBV20-1 with TRBJ2-3; 10 positions agree with TRBD2. This material consisted of PBMCs from blood, taken more than 4 days after vaccination. This clonotype originated in a man aged 45-65 years who received an inactivated influenza vaccine. The DNA of the CDR3 is TGCAGTGCTAGAGATCTGACTAGCGGGTCCCTAAGGGATACGCAGTATTTT. It translates to CSARDLTSGSLRDTQYF.